The 30 T cell receptor beta chains reported below all come from one sample, sequenced in a study of T-cell reconstitution after alpha-beta-depleted transplantation in children. This sample's TCRbeta library carried unique molecular identifier barcodes. TCRdb reprocessed the PCR reads with MiXCR, giving one entry per CDR3 protein. The data show some 530,000 distinct CDR3 sequences, about an eighth seen once. This sample comprised PBMCs from the stem cell graft donor, obtained from the stem cell graft. These receptors were taken from a human donor who donated a stem cell graft to a child with combined immunodeficiency.

A remark on this clonotype: An end of the junction does not agree with germline; a read error may underlie this. The CDR3 nucleotides are TGTGCCAGCAGACTCCTTAACACCAGGGAGCTGTTTTTT. Translating it yields CASRLLNTRELFF. The genes are TRBV7-2 and TRBJ2-2; unclear D gene. The CDR3 covers 13 residues. Germline V CDR1 and CDR2: SGHTA, FQGNSA.

This clonotype has a count of ten or more. This chain uses TRBV28 with TRBJ2-7; D is ambiguous. Deletions cut 2 bases from V and 7 bases from J, with 12 bases between. The CDR3 has 13 amino acids. The germline CDR1 and CDR2 sequences are MDHEN and SYDVKM. The DNA for the CDR3 is TGTGCCAGCAGTTTAGCTGGTCCCGGGGAGCAGTACTTC. Protein sequence: CASSLAGPGEQYF.

This clonotype was found many times. V is TRBV12-3 or TRBV12-4 and J is TRBJ2-3; D uncertain. The CDR3 is made up of 11 amino acids. The V end was cut by 6 bases, the J end by 6 bases, with 7 bases between. The CDR3 DNA follows: TGTGCCAGCAGCCTGGATGATACGCAGTATTTT. It translates to CASSLDDTQYF.

The CDR3 sequence is CAISPGQRETDTQYF. DNA for the CDR3: TGTGCCATCAGCCCGGGCCAGCGGGAAACAGATACGCAGTATTTT. V and J are TRBV10-3 and TRBJ2-3; 7 bases are a match to TRBD2. Germline-derived CDR1 and CDR2 are ENHRY and SYGVKD. V lost 6 bases, J lost 3 bases, and 9 bases stayed unmatched. The CDR3 has 15 amino acids.

This clonotype came up many times. The chain employs TRBV7-9 and TRBJ2-1; 8 bases match TRBD1. The germline V gene has CDR1 SEHNR and CDR2 FQNEAQ (reference sequence). The CDR3 is made up of 15 amino acids. The junction had 6 bases not matched to a gene; V was cut back by 4 bases and J by 4 bases. The CDR3 is CASSSQGAGYNEQFF. For the CDR3, the DNA is TGTGCCAGCAGCTCCCAGGGGGCCGGGTACAATGAGCAGTTCTTC.

This clonotype was seen a few times. The rearrangement links TRBV29-1 to TRBJ2-1; D remains ambiguous. Trimming took 6 bases from V and 7 from J, leaving 7 bases between them. CDR1 is SQVTM, CDR2 ANQGSEA, per germline. This CDR3 is built from 10 residues. DNA for the CDR3: TGCAGCGTGCGGTGGAATGAGCAGTTCTTC. This gives the protein CSVRWNEQFF.

This clonotype has a handful of counts. J is TRBJ2-1 and V is TRBV5-1; D is unresolved. This CDR3 comprises 16 residues. CDR1 is SGHRS and CDR2 is YFSETQ in the germline V gene. Between the trimmed V and J ends, which lost 0 bases and 0 bases, there was a span of 10 bases. This chain's CDR3 is CASSLAWKGSYNEQFF. The DNA for the CDR3 is TGCGCCAGCAGCTTGGCATGGAAGGGCTCCTACAATGAGCAGTTCTTC.

This clonotype appeared a few times. The rearrangement joins TRBV9 to TRBJ2-1; a possible D gene is TRBD1 (5 bases). This CDR3 comprises 14 residues. The ends were cut back, 3 bases at V and 9 bases at J, with 16 bases in the middle. Germline V lookup: CDR1 SGDLS, CDR2 YYNGEE. The CDR3 DNA sequence: TGTGCCAGCAGCGCCCGCCAGGGCTGGGGTGAGCAGTTCTTC. Residues: CASSARQGWGEQFF.

For this clonotype: The junction departs from germline at one end; a sequencing error may be responsible. The chain links TRBV24-1 to TRBJ2-1; 11 bases are a match to TRBD2. Germline V lookup: CDR1 KGHDR, CDR2 SFDVKD. The CDR3 loop spans 16 amino acids. The CDR3 region is CVTSDNSGRAYNEQFF. Written as DNA, the CDR3 is TGTGTCACCAGTGATAATAGCGGGAGGGCCTACAATGAGCAGTTCTTC.

This clonotype appeared a few times. The chain employs TRBV5-1 and TRBJ2-2; D is possibly TRBD1 (6 bases). The germline V and J ends were trimmed by 6 bases and 4 bases, with 7 bases remaining between them. Germline CDR1 and CDR2: SGHRS and YFSETQ. The CDR3 sequence is 12 residues long. This chain's CDR3 is CASKGGTGELFF. For the CDR3, the DNA is TGCGCCAGCAAAGGGGGCACCGGGGAGCTGTTTTTT.

The chain carries TRBV11-2 and TRBJ2-7, with 9 bases matching TRBD2. Germline values: CDR1 SGHAT, CDR2 FQNNGV. The V and J ends lost 1 base and 6 bases, in that order; junction bases with no gene match: 4. The CDR3 runs to 14 residues. CDR3 bases: TGTGCCAGCAGCTTAGCTAGCGGGACGGTCGAGCAGTACTTC. It encodes CASSLASGTVEQYF.

This clonotype came up many times. The chain carries TRBV9 and TRBJ2-2; the match to TRBD2 covers 8 bases. CDR1 and CDR2 from the germline V gene are SGDLS and YYNGEE. This CDR3 has 16 amino acids. Germline trimming cut 0 bases from V and 5 bases from J; bases unmatched to any gene: 6. The CDR3 DNA sequence: TGTGCCAGCAGCGTAGTGCCGGGAGGGGGGACCGGGGAGCTGTTTTTT. This translates into CASSVVPGGGTGELFF. The complete variable domain, with remaining parts taken from reference TRBV9 and TRBJ2-2, reads DSGVTQTPKHLITATGQRVTLRCSPRSGDLSVYWYQQSLDQGLQFLIQYYNGEERAKGNILERFSAQQFPDLHSELNLSSLELGDSALYFCASSVVPGGGTGELFFGEGSRLTVL.

This chain links TRBV3-1 with TRBJ2-1; 9 bases are shared with TRBD2. This CDR3 region has 17 residues. Germline-derived CDR1 and CDR2 are LGHDT and YNNKEL (reference sequence). After removal of 0 bases from V and 4 bases from J, the junction contained 7 bases not matched to a gene. The CDR3 region is CASSQDPRTSEYNEQFF. CDR3 bases: TGTGCCAGCAGCCAAGATCCCCGGACTAGCGAATACAATGAGCAGTTCTTC.

This clonotype has more than one count but fewer than ten. This sequence joins TRBV30 and TRBJ2-1; D perhaps matches TRBD2 (6 bases). From germline, CDR1 is GTSNPN and CDR2 SVGIG (reference sequence). V dropped 3 bases and J dropped 4 bases, with 19 bases sitting between them. This CDR3 is 16 amino acids long. CDR3 region: CAWSPARTTLYNEQFF. The DNA of the CDR3 is TGTGCCTGGAGCCCAGCCCGGACTACCCTTTACAATGAGCAGTTCTTC.

The table lists this clonotype with a few counts. The chain recombines TRBV12-3 or TRBV12-4 with TRBJ2-1; 11 positions agree with TRBD2. The J segment lost 5 bases and the V segment lost 5 bases, leaving 11 bases of the junction unmatched. The CDR3 has 17 residues. For the CDR3, the DNA is TGTGCCAGCAGTCCCACTAGCGGGGGAGGGGTTAACAATGAGCAGTTCTTC. Its translation is CASSPTSGGGVNNEQFF.

This clonotype has just a few counts. V usage is TRBV27 and J usage is TRBJ2-4; a weak D match, TRBD2 (7 bases). Trimming took 6 bases from V and 7 from J, leaving 13 bases between them. This CDR3 has 13 amino acids. Germline V gene lookup returns CDR1 MNHEY and CDR2 SMNVEV (reference sequence). The CDR3 spells CASRGRGENIQYF. CDR3 sequence (DNA): TGTGCCAGCAGAGGGAGGGGGGAGAACATTCAGTACTTC.

This clonotype was counted many times. The rearrangement uses TRBV14 and TRBJ2-7; 12 bases are shared with TRBD2. Germline CDR1 SGHDN, CDR2 FVKESK. The trim removed 2 bases at V and 1 base at J, leaving 9 bases unmatched. This CDR3 is 18 amino acids long. The CDR3 sequence: CASSQPGLAGSYSYEQYF. In nucleotides, the CDR3 is TGTGCCAGCAGCCAACCGGGACTAGCGGGCTCTTATTCCTACGAGCAGTACTTC.

The chain employs TRBV15 and TRBJ1-6; perhaps TRBD1 as D (6 bases). This CDR3 spans 14 amino acids. Between the trimmed V and J ends, which lost 5 bases and 9 bases, there was a span of 14 bases. The germline V gene has CDR1 LNHNV and CDR2 YYDKDF (reference sequence). CDR3 loop: CATSGSVGGSPLHF. In nucleotides, the CDR3 is TGTGCCACCAGCGGGTCCGTAGGGGGTTCACCCCTCCACTTT.

This clonotype occurred many times. V is TRBV7-2 and J is TRBJ2-1; TRBD2 agrees at 8 bases. The V gene's germline CDR1 is SGHTA and CDR2 FQGNSA. Germline trimming cut 8 bases from V and 9 bases from J; bases unmatched to any gene: 12. The CDR3 has 14 amino acids. This CDR3 is CASGTRLASSEQFF. The CDR3, as DNA: TGTGCCAGCGGGACTAGGTTAGCGTCATCTGAGCAGTTCTTC.

The V gene is TRBV29-1, the J gene TRBJ1-2, with a tentative D call TRBD1 (6 bases). This CDR3 has 13 residues. Trimming removed 6 bases at V and 1 base at J, with 12 bases between. The V gene's germline CDR1 is SQVTM and CDR2 ANQGSEA. The DNA of the CDR3 is TGCAGCGTCCCTAGGGGGGATAACTATGGCTACACCTTC. It specifies CSVPRGDNYGYTF.

This clonotype was seen ten or more times. The rearrangement links TRBV6-6 to TRBJ2-5; D remains ambiguous. Trimming pared 0 bases from V and 5 bases from J, leaving 4 bases between. This CDR3 has 12 residues. CDR1 is MNHNY and CDR2 is SVGAGI in the germline V gene (reference sequence). The chain's CDR3 is CASSYSLETQYF. The CDR3 DNA reads as TGTGCCAGCAGTTACTCTCTCGAGACCCAGTACTTC.

Written as DNA, the CDR3 is TGTGCCAGCAGTTTTAGAGTGGCGGTTACAAGGATGAACACTGAAGCTTTCTTT. Translating it yields CASSFRVAVTRMNTEAFF. The chain carries TRBV12-3 or TRBV12-4 and TRBJ1-1; D not resolved. Trimming stripped 3 bases from V and 0 bases from J, with 20 bases between. The CDR3 has 18 amino acids.

There are a few counts of this clonotype. The CDR3 loop reads CASSLVGRGEVETQYF. The CDR3 nucleotides read TGCGCCAGCAGCTTGGTCGGGCGTGGGGAAGTCGAGACCCAGTACTTC. This chain connects TRBV5-1 to TRBJ2-5, with no clear D. Germline lookup yields CDR1 SGHRS and CDR2 YFSETQ. CDR3 length: 16 residues. Between the trimmed V and J ends, which lost 0 bases and 5 bases, there was a span of 17 bases.

The chain is built from TRBV5-5 and TRBJ2-3; tentatively, D is TRBD1 or TRBD2 (5 bases each). The CDR3 length is 13 residues. The germline gives CDR1 SGHKS, CDR2 YYEKEE (reference sequence). Trimming removed 4 bases at V and 5 bases at J, with 11 bases between. CDR3 nucleotides: TGTGCCAGCAGCGCCGGGACGGAAGATACGCAGTATTTT. This sequence encodes CASSAGTEDTQYF.

This clonotype has a count of ten or more. The chain joins TRBV25-1 to TRBJ2-1; 13 bases are shared with TRBD2. The CDR3 totals 17 residues. Germline V gives CDR1 MGHDK, CDR2 SYGVNS. After removal of 2 bases from V and 2 bases from J, the junction contained 3 bases not matched to a gene. The CDR3 sequence is CASSEAGLAGAYNEQFF. The CDR3, as DNA: TGTGCCAGCAGTGAAGCAGGACTAGCGGGGGCCTACAATGAGCAGTTCTTC. The whole variable domain, filled in from reference TRBV25-1 and TRBJ2-1, reads EADIYQTPRYLVIGTGKKITLECSQTMGHDKMYWYQQDPGMELHLIHYSYGVNSTEKGDLSSESTVSRIRTEHFPLTLESARPSHTSQYLCASSEAGLAGAYNEQFFGPGTRLTVL.

The chain has TRBV4-2 and TRBJ1-4; TRBD1 aligns across 8 bases. The germline V gene encodes CDR1 LGHNA and CDR2 YNFKEQ. The CDR3 consists of 14 residues. Trimming took 4 bases from V and 4 from J; bases not matched to a gene: 2. The CDR3, as DNA: TGTGCCAGCAGCCCGGACAGGGTTAATGAAAAACTGTTTTTT. Translated, it gives CASSPDRVNEKLFF.

The chain has TRBV30 and TRBJ1-5; no clear D gene. The CDR3 covers 13 residues. V lost 2 bases and J lost 9, with 14 bases in between. Germline-derived CDR1 and CDR2 are GTSNPN and SVGIG (reference sequence). The CDR3: CAWSNQFSRPQHF. DNA of the CDR3: TGTGCCTGGAGTAATCAGTTTTCTCGGCCCCAGCATTTT.

This sequence joins TRBV6-1 and TRBJ2-1; no definite D call. CDR1 and CDR2 from the germline V gene are MNHNS and SASEGT. The V and J ends lost 7 bases and 4 bases respectively, with 14 bases between them. The CDR3 is 14 residues long. CDR3 amino acids: CASIQVPAYNEQFF. Here the CDR3 DNA reads TGTGCCAGCATCCAAGTGCCTGCGTACAATGAGCAGTTCTTC.

This clonotype was counted between two and nine times. The gene calls are TRBV7-2 and TRBJ2-3; 15 nucleotides agree with TRBD2. The trim removed 0 bases at V and 0 bases at J, leaving 4 bases unmatched. Germline loops: CDR1 SGHTA, CDR2 FQGNSA. The CDR3 runs 19 residues. As DNA, the CDR3 is TGTGCCAGCAGCTTAGCCCCGGGACTAGCGGGAGGAAGCACAGATACGCAGTATTTT. Amino acid sequence: CASSLAPGLAGGSTDTQYF.

On this clonotype itself: A much larger clone differs from this one at a single base, so this may be a read error. This chain connects TRBV12-3 or TRBV12-4 to TRBJ2-7; no firm D call. V was clipped by 3 bases and J by 3 bases, with 6 bases between them. The CDR3 consists of 12 residues. As DNA, the CDR3 is TGTGCCAGCAGTTTTGGGAACTACGAGCAGTACTTC. Its protein is CASSFGNYEQYF.